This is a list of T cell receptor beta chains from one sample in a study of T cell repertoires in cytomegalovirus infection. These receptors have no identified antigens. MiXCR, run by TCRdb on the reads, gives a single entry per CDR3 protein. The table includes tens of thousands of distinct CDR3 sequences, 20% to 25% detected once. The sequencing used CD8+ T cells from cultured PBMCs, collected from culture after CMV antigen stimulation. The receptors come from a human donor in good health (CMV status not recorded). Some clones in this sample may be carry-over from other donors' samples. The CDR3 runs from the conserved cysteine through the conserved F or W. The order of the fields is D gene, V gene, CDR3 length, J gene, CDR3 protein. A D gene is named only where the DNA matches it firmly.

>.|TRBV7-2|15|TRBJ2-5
CASSLEGGLAETQYF
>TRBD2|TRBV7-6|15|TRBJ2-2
CASSLALRGAGELFF
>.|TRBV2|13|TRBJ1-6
CASKGRGGSPLHF
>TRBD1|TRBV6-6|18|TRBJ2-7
CASRFNRDSYSPSYEQYF
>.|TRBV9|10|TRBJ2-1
CASSTNEQFF
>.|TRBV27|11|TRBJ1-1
CASWLGTEAFF
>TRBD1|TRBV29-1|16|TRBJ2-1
CSVEFPGGSSYNEQFF
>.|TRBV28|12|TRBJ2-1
CASSSARGVQFF
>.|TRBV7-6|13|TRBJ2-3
CASSLLSIDTQYF
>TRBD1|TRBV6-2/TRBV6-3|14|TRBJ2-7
CASSYSNRGYEQYF
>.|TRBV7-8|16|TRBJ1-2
CASSLGRLLANYGYTF
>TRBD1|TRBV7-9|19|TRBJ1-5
CASSLALGTGSIRNQPQHF
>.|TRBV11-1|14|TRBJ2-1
CASSPTGGWNEQFF
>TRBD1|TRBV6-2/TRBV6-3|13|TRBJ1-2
CASTGGTGPGYTF
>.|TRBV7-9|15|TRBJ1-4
CASSVSEATNEKLFF
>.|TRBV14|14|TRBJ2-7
CASSQLILVAEQYF
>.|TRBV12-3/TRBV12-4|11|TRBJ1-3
CASGSSGTIYF
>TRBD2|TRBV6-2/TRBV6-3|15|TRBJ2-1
CASSLSLAVSDEQFF
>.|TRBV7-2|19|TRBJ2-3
CASSWATSRLGASTDTQYF
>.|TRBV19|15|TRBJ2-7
CASSFRRSLRFEQYF